The 2 T cell receptor beta chains below come from one sample, sequenced in a study of cytomegalovirus exposure and HLA in healthy donors. The PCR was carried out with 60 Vbeta primers and 13 Jbeta primers. This table comes from immunoSEQ multiplex PCR, and its TCRdb copy is limited to in-frame clones, with some not included. The table records about 76,000 clones, around 70% of them present only once. The specimen sequenced was PBMCs. Receptors originate from a woman in her thirties or forties in good health and CMV-seropositive.

This chain uses TRBV19 with TRBJ1-1; no clear D gene. CDR1 and CDR2 from the germline V gene are LNHDA and SQIVND (reference sequence). The CDR3 runs 13 residues. Trimming shortened V by 9 bases and J by 0 bases, and 11 bases separated the two germline ends. CDR3 loop: CASARLLNTEAFF. DNA for the CDR3: TGTGCCAGCGCGCGGCTTCTGAACACTGAAGCTTTCTTT. Supplemented by reference TRBV19 and TRBJ1-1, the full variable domain reads DGGITQSPKYLFRKEGQNVTLSCEQNLNHDAMYWYRQDPGQGLRLIYYSQIVNDFQKGDIAEGYSVSREKKESFPLTVTSAQKNPTAFYLCASARLLNTEAFFGQGTRLTVV.

This clone was counted between two and nine times. The chain has TRBV9 and TRBJ2-5, with D maybe TRBD1 (6 bases). The germline V gene has CDR1 SGDLS and CDR2 YYNGEE. V lost 4 bases, J lost 5 bases, and 15 bases lay in between. The CDR3 spans 14 residues. CDR3 sequence (DNA): TGTGCCAGCAGCACTACCGACAGGTTGGAGACCCAGTACTTC. It yields the protein CASSTTDRLETQYF.